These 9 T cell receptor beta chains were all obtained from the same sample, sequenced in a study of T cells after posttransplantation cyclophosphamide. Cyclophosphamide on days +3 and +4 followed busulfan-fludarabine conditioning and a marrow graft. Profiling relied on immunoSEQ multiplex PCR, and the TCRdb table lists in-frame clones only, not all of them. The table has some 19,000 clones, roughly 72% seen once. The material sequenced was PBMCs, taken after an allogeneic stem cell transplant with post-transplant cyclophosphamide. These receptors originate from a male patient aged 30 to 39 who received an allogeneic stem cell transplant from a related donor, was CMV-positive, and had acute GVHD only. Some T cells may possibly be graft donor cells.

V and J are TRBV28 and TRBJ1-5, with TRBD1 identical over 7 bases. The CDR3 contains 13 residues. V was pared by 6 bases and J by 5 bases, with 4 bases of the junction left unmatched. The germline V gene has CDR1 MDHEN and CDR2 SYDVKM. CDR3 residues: CASRDRVDQPQHF. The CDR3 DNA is TGTGCCAGCAGAGACAGGGTCGATCAGCCCCAGCATTTT.

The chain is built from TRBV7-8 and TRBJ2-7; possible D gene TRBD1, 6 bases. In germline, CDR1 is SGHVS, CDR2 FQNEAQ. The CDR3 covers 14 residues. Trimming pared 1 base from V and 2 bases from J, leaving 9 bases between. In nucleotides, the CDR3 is TGTGCCAGCAGCTTAGAACAGGGTGCCTACGAGCAGTACTTC. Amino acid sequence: CASSLEQGAYEQYF. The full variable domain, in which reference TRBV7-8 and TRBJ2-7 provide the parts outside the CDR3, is GAGVSQSPRYKVAKRGQDVALRCDPISGHVSLFWYQQALGQGPEFLTYFQNEAQLDKSGLPSDRFFAERPEGSVSTLKIQRTQQEDSAVYLCASSLEQGAYEQYFGPGTRLTVT.

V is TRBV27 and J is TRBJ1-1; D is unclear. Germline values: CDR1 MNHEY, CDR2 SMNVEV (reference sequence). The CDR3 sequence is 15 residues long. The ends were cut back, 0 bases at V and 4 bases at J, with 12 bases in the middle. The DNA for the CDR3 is TGTGCCAGCAGTTTATCCTTGGAACGGGGCACTGAAGCTTTCTTT. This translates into CASSLSLERGTEAFF.

In nucleotides, the CDR3 is TGTGCCAGCAGCTTGGACAGGAACACTGAAGCTTTCTTT. This sequence encodes CASSLDRNTEAFF. The chain combines TRBV9 with TRBJ1-1, with a weak D call TRBD1 (6 bases). Trimming shortened V by 4 bases and J by 1 base, and 8 bases separated the two germline ends. Germline V gene data show CDR1 as SGDLS and CDR2 as YYNGEE. The CDR3 has 13 residues.

The CDR3 protein is CASSQGVSYEQYF. CDR3 in DNA: TGTGCCAGCAGCCAGGGTGTATCCTACGAGCAGTACTTC. J is TRBJ2-7 and V is TRBV7-9; possible D gene TRBD1, 5 bases. The V and J ends lost 5 bases and 1 base respectively, with 9 bases between them. Germline V gene sequence: CDR1 SEHNR, CDR2 FQNEAQ (reference sequence). The CDR3 has 13 residues.

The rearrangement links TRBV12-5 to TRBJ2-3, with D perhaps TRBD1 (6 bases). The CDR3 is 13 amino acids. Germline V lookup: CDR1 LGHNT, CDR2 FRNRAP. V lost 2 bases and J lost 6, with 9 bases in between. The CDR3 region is CASGLTGLDTQYF. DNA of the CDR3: TGTGCTAGTGGTTTGACAGGGTTGGATACGCAGTATTTT.

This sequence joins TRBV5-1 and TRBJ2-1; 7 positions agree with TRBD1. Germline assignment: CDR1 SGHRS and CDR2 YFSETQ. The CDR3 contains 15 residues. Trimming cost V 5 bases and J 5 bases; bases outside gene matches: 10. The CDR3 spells CASRTGTVRDNEQFF. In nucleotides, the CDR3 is TGCGCCAGCAGAACGGGGACAGTTCGGGACAATGAGCAGTTCTTC.

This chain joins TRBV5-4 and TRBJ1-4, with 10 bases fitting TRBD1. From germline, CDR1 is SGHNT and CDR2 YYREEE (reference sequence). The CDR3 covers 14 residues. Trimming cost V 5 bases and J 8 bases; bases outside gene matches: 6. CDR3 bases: TGTGCCAGCAGTACGACAGGGGGCGAGGAAAAACTGTTTTTT. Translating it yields CASSTTGGEEKLFF.

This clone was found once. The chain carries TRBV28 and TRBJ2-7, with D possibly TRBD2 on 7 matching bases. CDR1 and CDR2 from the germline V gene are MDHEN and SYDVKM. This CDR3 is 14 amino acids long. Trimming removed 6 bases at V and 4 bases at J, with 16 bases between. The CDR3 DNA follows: TGTGCCAGCAGGGGGAGGGGGACCGGATACGAGCAGTACTTC. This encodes CASRGRGTGYEQYF. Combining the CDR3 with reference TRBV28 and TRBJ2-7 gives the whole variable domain DVKVTQSSRYLVKRTGEKVFLECVQDMDHENMFWYRQDPGLGLRLIYFSYDVKMKEKGDIPEGYSVSREKKERFSLILESASTNQTSMYLCASRGRGTGYEQYFGPGTRLTVT.